Shown below are 25 T cell receptor beta chains from a single sample sequenced in a study of neoadjuvant nivolumab and ipilimumab in lung cancer. The repertoire was sequenced with immunoSEQ multiplex PCR; TCRdb's copy has only in-frame clones and lacks some. The repertoire holds some 50,000 clones, around 89% seen once, with around 3.7% in the top ten. Sequenced material: blood, taken before neoadjuvant nivolumab, alone or with ipilimumab. These receptors were taken from an adult with non-small cell lung cancer. Some clones in this sample may be carry-over from other donors' samples.

The CDR3 DNA sequence: TGTGCCAGTAGTACGGGCGGGGGGAACAGGCAGCCATACGAGCAGTACTTC. Its translation: CASSTGGGNRQPYEQYF. This chain connects TRBV19 to TRBJ2-7; TRBD2 matches at 8 bases. V was pared by 4 bases and J by 4 bases, with 15 bases of the junction left unmatched. The germline V gene encodes CDR1 LNHDA and CDR2 SQIVND (reference sequence). The CDR3 spans 17 residues. The full variable domain, with the rest looked up from reference TRBV19 and TRBJ2-7, is DGGITQSPKYLFRKEGQNVTLSCEQNLNHDAMYWYRQDPGQGLRLIYYSQIVNDFQKGDIAEGYSVSREKKESFPLTVTSAQKNPTAFYLCASSTGGGNRQPYEQYFGPGTRLTVT.

The gene calls are TRBV7-2 and TRBJ1-4; 8 bases fit TRBD1. With V trimmed by 6 bases and J by 8 bases, 11 bases remained unmatched. The V gene's germline CDR1 is SGHTA and CDR2 FQGNSA. There are 15 residues in the CDR3. The CDR3 protein is CASSSDRGSGEKLFF. CDR3 sequence (DNA): TGTGCCAGCAGTTCCGACAGGGGATCGGGAGAAAAACTGTTTTTT.

This clone was counted only a few times. The chain couples TRBV15 to TRBJ2-2; D ambiguous. The V gene's germline CDR1 is LNHNV and CDR2 YYDKDF (reference sequence). V was cut by 3 bases and J by 3 bases, with 2 bases left in between. The CDR3 is 12 residues long. CDR3 in amino acids: CATSSYTGELFF. CDR3 DNA sequence: TGTGCCACCAGCAGCTACACCGGGGAGCTGTTTTTT.

The chain couples TRBV7-2 to TRBJ2-5; TRBD1 is a possible D gene (5 bases). The CDR3 is 14 amino acids. V was clipped by 6 bases and J by 7 bases, with 18 bases between them. In germline, CDR1 is SGHTA, CDR2 FQGNSA. CDR3 region: CASRDRQTPGTQYF. The DNA of the CDR3 is TGTGCCAGCAGGGACCGACAGACCCCAGGGACCCAGTACTTC.

As DNA, the CDR3 is TGTGCCAGCAGCCGCAGGGGGTACACCGGGGAGCTGTTTTTT. It is translated as CASSRRGYTGELFF. The V call is TRBV11-1, the J call TRBJ2-2; TRBD1 aligns across 7 bases. Germline CDR1 reads SGHAT; CDR2 reads FQDESV (reference sequence). This CDR3 spans 14 amino acids. V dropped 5 bases and J dropped 3; count of bases not matched to a gene: 3.

The chain carries TRBV11-2 and TRBJ2-3; 7 bases match TRBD1. The length of the CDR3 is 16 residues. With V trimmed by 5 bases and J by 5 bases, 13 bases remained unmatched. In germline, CDR1 is SGHAT, CDR2 FQNNGV. The CDR3 loop reads CASSTRQGFVGDTQYF. In DNA form, the CDR3 reads TGTGCCAGCAGCACACGACAGGGATTCGTGGGAGATACGCAGTATTTT. The entire variable domain, with the rest obtained from reference TRBV11-2 and TRBJ2-3, is as follows: EAGVAQSPRYKIIEKRQSVAFWCNPISGHATLYWYQQILGQGPKLLIQFQNNGVVDDSQLPKDRFSAERLKGVDSTLKIQPAKLEDSAVYLCASSTRQGFVGDTQYFGPGTRLTVL.

This clone was counted between two and nine times. The chain has TRBV29-1 and TRBJ1-1; TRBD1 matches at 7 bases. The CDR3 loop spans 13 amino acids. J lost 4 bases, V lost 3 bases, and 5 bases had no gene match. Germline CDR1 reads SQVTM; CDR2 reads ANQGSEA. The CDR3 bases are TGCAGCGTTGATCGGTCAGGGGGCACTGAAGCTTTCTTT. This gives the protein CSVDRSGGTEAFF.

The chain couples TRBV6-1 to TRBJ2-3; 11 nucleotides line up with TRBD2. Germline V lookup: CDR1 MNHNS, CDR2 SASEGT. The CDR3 loop spans 16 amino acids. V lost 4 bases and J lost 1; bases outside the gene matches: 4. DNA for the CDR3: TGTGCCAGCAGTGTCATACTAGCGGGGGGCACAGATACGCAGTATTTT. It yields the protein CASSVILAGGTDTQYF.

The V and J genes are TRBV2 and TRBJ2-7; no clear D gene. The V gene lost 2 bases and the J gene lost 6 bases, with 8 bases spanning the gap. Germline CDR1 reads SNHLY; CDR2 reads FYNNEI. This CDR3 comprises 12 residues. DNA for the CDR3: TGTGCCAGCAGTGAAATTCCCCCCGAGCAGTACTTC. Amino acids: CASSEIPPEQYF.

The genes are TRBV7-9 and TRBJ1-5; D might be TRBD1 (6 bases). Germline lookup yields CDR1 SEHNR and CDR2 FQNEAQ (reference sequence). This CDR3 is 16 amino acids long. The V and J ends lost 5 bases and 0 bases respectively, with 14 bases between them. Written as DNA, the CDR3 is TGTGCCAGCAGCACGGACCGGGGGCATAGCAATCAGCCCCAGCATTTT. It codes for CASSTDRGHSNQPQHF.

The DNA for the CDR3 is TGTGCCTGGAGTGGCGGGACTAGCGGTGTCGGTGAGCAGTTCTTC. Translated, it gives CAWSGGTSGVGEQFF. V is TRBV30 and J is TRBJ2-1; the match to TRBD2 covers 11 bases. J lost 9 bases, V lost 1 base, and 8 bases had no gene match. Germline V gives CDR1 GTSNPN, CDR2 SVGIG (reference sequence). The length of the CDR3 is 15 residues.

V gene TRBV7-9 combines with J gene TRBJ1-5; a possible D gene is TRBD1 (5 bases). V was clipped by 6 bases and J by 0 bases, with 15 bases between them. The germline V gene encodes CDR1 SEHNR and CDR2 FQNEAQ (reference sequence). This CDR3 is built from 16 residues. CDR3 protein: CASSQFDGHSNQPQHF. The CDR3 DNA is TGTGCCAGCAGTCAGTTTGACGGACATAGCAATCAGCCCCAGCATTTT.

V usage is TRBV7-8 and J usage is TRBJ1-3; TRBD1 might be the D (5 bases). Deletions cut 5 bases from V and 1 base from J, with 18 bases between. The CDR3 spans 17 residues. Germline V CDR1 and CDR2: SGHVS, FQNEAQ. The CDR3 nucleotides are TGTGCCAGCAGCCGGGGGAGGGCTTTATATTCTGGAAACACCATATATTTT. This codes for CASSRGRALYSGNTIYF.

This chain links TRBV2 with TRBJ2-2, with D tentatively TRBD1 or TRBD2 (5 bases each). CDR3 length: 14 amino acids. Germline V lookup: CDR1 SNHLY, CDR2 FYNNEI. V lost 6 bases to trimming and J lost 1 base, with 9 bases between them. The CDR3 reads CASSGTQNTGELFF. The DNA of the CDR3 is TGTGCCAGCAGCGGGACCCAGAACACCGGGGAGCTGTTTTTT. Using reference TRBV2 and TRBJ2-2 for the parts outside the CDR3, the full variable domain is EPEVTQTPSHQVTQMGQEVILRCVPISNHLYFYWYRQILGQKVEFLVSFYNNEISEKSEIFDDQFSVERPDGSNFTLKIRSTKLEDSAMYFCASSGTQNTGELFFGEGSRLTVL.

The rearrangement uses TRBV11-2 and TRBJ2-1, with 9 nucleotides matching TRBD2. The trim removed 5 bases at V and 8 bases at J, leaving 10 bases unmatched. Germline V gives CDR1 SGHAT, CDR2 FQNNGV. The CDR3 length is 15 residues. This chain's CDR3 is CASSPQGLASHEQFF. Written as DNA, the CDR3 is TGTGCCAGCAGCCCCCAGGGACTAGCATCACATGAGCAGTTCTTC.

CDR3 loop: CAIKSSGIDEQFF. The CDR3 region has the DNA TGTGCCATCAAGAGTAGCGGGATAGATGAGCAGTTCTTC. The V and J genes are TRBV10-3 and TRBJ2-1; 8 nucleotides match TRBD2. This CDR3 spans 13 amino acids. V lost 7 bases and J lost 8; bases outside the gene matches: 7. Germline V gene lookup returns CDR1 ENHRY and CDR2 SYGVKD.

The rearrangement joins TRBV6-6 to TRBJ2-7, with 9 bases that match TRBD2. Trimming at V came to 0 bases and at J to 9 bases, leaving 9 bases not matched to a gene. The CDR3 runs 15 residues. CDR1 and CDR2 (germline): MNHNY, SVGAGI (reference sequence). The CDR3, as DNA: TGTGCCAGCAGTTACTCGGCTAGCGGGACGCGAGTGCAGTACTTC. This sequence encodes CASSYSASGTRVQYF.

The J gene is TRBJ2-3, the V gene TRBV2, with 7 bases that match TRBD1. The CDR3 extends over 15 amino acids. Germline assignment: CDR1 SNHLY and CDR2 FYNNEI. Trimming took 8 bases from V and 2 from J; bases not matched to a gene: 10. This CDR3 is CASSGMGQPTDTQYF. As DNA, the CDR3 is TGTGCCAGCTCAGGAATGGGACAGCCCACAGATACGCAGTATTTT.

The rearrangement links TRBV7-9 to TRBJ2-7; D may correspond to TRBD1 or TRBD2 (5 bases each). The V end was cut by 5 bases, the J end by 6 bases, with 11 bases between. This CDR3 is built from 12 residues. Germline V gene lookup returns CDR1 SEHNR and CDR2 FQNEAQ (reference sequence). The CDR3, as DNA: TGTGCCAGCAGCCCAGACAGCGGCGAGCAGTACTTC. Residues: CASSPDSGEQYF.

This clone has just one count. This chain joins TRBV25-1 and TRBJ1-1; D gene unclear. Trimming left V 1 base short and J 1 base short, with 10 bases between. The CDR3 has 15 residues. Germline-derived CDR1 and CDR2 are MGHDK and SYGVNS. CDR3 sequence: CASSEFASPNTEAFF. For the CDR3, the DNA is TGTGCCAGCAGTGAATTTGCCAGCCCGAACACTGAAGCTTTCTTT.

The chain is built from TRBV5-1 and TRBJ2-3; 10 positions agree with TRBD2. CDR3 size: 15 residues. The J segment lost 3 bases and the V segment lost 2 bases, leaving 3 bases of the junction unmatched. CDR1 and CDR2 (germline): SGHRS, YFSETQ. The CDR3 DNA reads TGCGCCAGCAGCTTAACGACTAGCGGGACAGATACGCAGTATTTT. It translates to CASSLTTSGTDTQYF.

The chain has TRBV7-8 and TRBJ1-2, with D hard to call. Trimming cost V 8 bases and J 3 bases, with 7 bases left between them. The germline V gene has CDR1 SGHVS and CDR2 FQNEAQ. CDR3 length: 11 amino acids. The DNA for the CDR3 is TGTGCCAGCGGACGGGACTATGGCTACACCTTC. Its protein product is CASGRDYGYTF. Based on the CDR3 plus reference TRBV7-8 and TRBJ1-2, the full variable domain is GAGVSQSPRYKVAKRGQDVALRCDPISGHVSLFWYQQALGQGPEFLTYFQNEAQLDKSGLPSDRFFAERPEGSVSTLKIQRTQQEDSAVYLCASGRDYGYTFGSGTRLTVV.

The genes are TRBV5-1 and TRBJ2-5; D may be TRBD1 or TRBD2 (5 bases each). V shed 4 bases and J shed 2 bases, with 15 bases lying between them. Germline V gene sequence: CDR1 SGHRS, CDR2 YFSETQ. The CDR3 extends over 15 amino acids. CDR3 loop: CASSPSGRQQETQYF. The CDR3 DNA reads TGCGCCAGCAGCCCCTCGGGGCGCCAGCAAGAGACCCAGTACTTC. Full variable domain (outside the CDR3, taken from reference TRBV5-1 and TRBJ2-5): KAGVTQTPRYLIKTRGQQVTLSCSPISGHRSVSWYQQTPGQGLQFLFEYFSETQRNKGNFPGRFSGRQFSNSRSEMNVSTLELGDSALYLCASSPSGRQQETQYFGPGTRLLVL.

The V call is TRBV5-4, the J call TRBJ1-1; D gene uncertain. This CDR3 region has 13 residues. Germline V gene sequence: CDR1 SGHNT, CDR2 YYREEE (reference sequence). The germline V and J ends were trimmed by 5 bases and 5 bases, with 13 bases remaining between them. CDR3 nucleotides: TGTGCCAGCAGTCCCCAGGTATCGACTGAAGCTTTCTTT. Residues: CASSPQVSTEAFF.

The rearrangement links TRBV11-2 to TRBJ2-7; D might be TRBD2 (5 bases). Trimming left V 1 base short and J 3 bases short, with 7 bases between. Germline V lookup: CDR1 SGHAT, CDR2 FQNNGV. The CDR3 spans 13 residues. The CDR3 DNA reads as TGTGCCAGCAGCTTAGGGGAGTTCTACGAGCAGTACTTC. This gives the protein CASSLGEFYEQYF.